This entry features one T cell receptor beta chain sequence. Other DNA sequences in this specimen translate into the identical CDR3. The sample originates from a study of shared clonotypes between healthy human individuals. Sequencing was performed with immunoSEQ multiplex PCR; in TCRdb, only in-frame clones are kept and a portion is missing. The sample comprises under 2,500,000 clones, around 95% of which are singletons, and around 0.13% rests with the top ten. Germline values: CDR1 SGHAT, CDR2 FQNNGV. The J segment lost 2 bases and the V segment lost 1 base, leaving 2 bases of the junction unmatched. There are 14 residues in the CDR3.

This chain links TRBV11-2 with TRBJ2-7; 7 positions agree with TRBD2. The TCR originated in a man aged 18-30 years in good health. Sequencing was performed on naive CD4+ T cells sorted from blood. Indicated subset: CD45RA+ positively selected. CDR3 sequence reads: CASSLAGGPYEQYF. DNA for the CDR3: TGTGCCAGCAGCTTAGCGGGAGGCCCCTACGAGCAGTACTTC. Filled out from reference TRBV11-2 and TRBJ2-7, the complete variable domain reads EAGVAQSPRYKIIEKRQSVAFWCNPISGHATLYWYQQILGQGPKLLIQFQNNGVVDDSQLPKDRFSAERLKGVDSTLKIQPAKLEDSAVYLCASSLAGGPYEQYFGPGTRLTVT.